The clone carrying this T cell receptor beta chain was observed many times. Its antigen remains unknown. The CDR3 extends over 15 amino acids. Trimming pared 3 bases from V and 1 base from J, leaving 10 bases between. This sample is drawn from a study of CD8 T cells in ankylosing spondylitis. Study conclusions and caveats: One TCR beta motif, made up of under ten highly homologous variants, appeared characteristic of ankylosing spondylitis blood. Researchers report that disease-linked clones proved CD8+ and relatively rare in peripheral blood.

Quantitative molecular-barcoded 5'-RACE generated the TCR beta libraries. TCRdb used MiXCR to reprocess the 5' RACE reads, holding one entry per CDR3 protein. The sample gives roughly 120,000 distinct CDR3 sequences, about an eighth of which show up once; about 3% is in the top ten. V is TRBV12-3 or TRBV12-4 and J is TRBJ1-5; no clear D. The source of this sequence is a female donor with ankylosing spondylitis or in good health (not recorded which). Sequencing was carried out using blood, either unsorted or a sorted T cell fraction (not recorded which). CDR3 sequence (DNA): TGTGCCAGCAGTTTGGTCGGGGTCAGCAATCAGCCCCAGCATTTT. Translation: CASSLVGVSNQPQHF.